This T cell receptor (beta chain) comes out of a study of OX40 agonist ivuxolimab in advanced cancers. For the study in its entirety: The costimulatory receptor OX40 (CD134) was targeted by ivuxolimab, a fully human IgG2 agonistic monoclonal antibody. Intravenous ivuxolimab was administered to patients every 2 weeks at six dose levels: 0.01, 0.1, 0.3, 1.5, 3 and 10 mg/kg. Among the approximately 54 dose-escalation patients, 19 had hepatocellular carcinoma, 15 or so melanoma, 9 renal cell carcinoma and 9 head and neck cancer. In the dose-escalation cohort, 70% to 85% of patients were male, and the mean age was about 55 years, with a range of 23 to 79. Patients were allowed to have had prior anti-PD-1, anti-PD-L1 or anti-CTLA-4 therapy, and 30% to 40% of the dose-escalation patients had previously received checkpoint inhibitors. Partial responses were achieved by three dose-escalation patients, of whom one had hepatocellular carcinoma and two had cutaneous melanoma. The point of sequencing TCRbeta in the periphery was to test whether ivuxolimab changed TCR sequence diversity and drove clonal T-cell expansion. The paper reports the monotherapy dose-escalation portion (N of about 54 patients) of the phase I ivuxolimab trial.

Reading from cysteine to phenylalanine, the CDR3 counts 14 amino acids. Only the CDR3 region is kept as DNA, spanning 42 bases read in frame from base 1. V sheds 5 bases and J sheds 3 bases, leaving 12 bases between their ends. Taken from the germline V gene, the CDR1 and CDR2 loops are SGHVS and FNYEAQ. For sequencing of the TCRbeta CDR3 region, genomic DNA was extracted from the sorted cells. The immunoSEQ Assay was used to sequence the TCRbeta CDR3 regions. TCRdb obtained this table from immuneACCESS and retained in-frame rearrangements with V and J assigned. These tables miss some clones; where compared with another copy, unresolved V genes account for less than half of the shortfall, and the remainder is unexplained. Counted in this sample were about 18,000 clones; 60% to 70% of them appeared once. The top ten clonotypes cover about 20% of the sample. Results the study describes overall, beyond this receptor: Low levels of normalized T-cell clonal expansion were also shown by some nonresponding patients. The antigen specificity of the peripheral T cells that underwent clonal expansion was not determined. Partial responders in the 0.1-3.0 mg/kg groups had among the lowest normalized peripheral clonal expansion, especially among CD8+ T cells. At doses from 0.1 to 3.0 mg/kg, clonal expansion was seen in both CD4+ and CD8+ blood T cells between baseline and week 6. After ivuxolimab, expanded clones were on average more numerous among CD8+ T cells than among CD4+ T cells.

Patients with a history of autoimmune disease or receiving systemic immunosuppression were excluded from the trial. Peripheral blood for TCR sequencing was collected from all dose cohorts at baseline, on cycle 4 day 1, and on cycle 7 day 1. The samples were taken from a phase I, first-in-human, multicenter, open-label dose-escalation trial of ivuxolimab. The trial enrolled adults with locally advanced or metastatic head and neck squamous cell, hepatocellular, melanoma or renal cell carcinoma. Before TCR sequencing, CD4+ T cells and CD8+ T cells from peripheral blood were sorted into separate populations. With regard to this clone: The antigen it recognizes is unknown. The record has no base qualities; no much larger clone is one base away.

The sequencing here drew on CD4+ or CD8+ T cells sorted from blood, taken in a trial of the OX40 agonist ivuxolimab. The V and J genes are TRBV7-6 and TRBJ2-3; TRBD2 is possibly the D segment (6 matching bases). The origin of this receptor is an adult with an advanced solid tumor such as melanoma, head and neck, liver or kidney cancer. The CDR3 protein is CASSPGTGTDTQYF. Here is the DNA: TGTGCCAGCAGCCCTGGGACTGGAACAGATACGCAGTATTTT.